This T cell receptor (beta chain) was documented in a study of human thymus T cells. CDR1 and CDR2 (germline): LNHDA, SQIVND (reference sequence). With 6 bases clipped from V and 1 base from J, the junction kept 11 bases outside the gene matches. CDR3 length: 16 amino acids. Obtained as resections during corrective heart surgery, the thymus tissue was then studied. TCRdb's table, derived via immunoSEQ multiplex PCR, lists solely in-frame clones and lacks some. The table has about 78,000 clones, around 96% seen once. This clonotype originated in a boy under three years old with a congenital heart defect but otherwise immunologically healthy. The sequencing sample was made of thymus tissue. The V call is TRBV19, the J call TRBJ2-5; TRBD2 aligns across 7 bases. The CDR3 region has the DNA TGTGCCAGTAGATCAGGGTCTAGCGGCGTCCAAGAGACCCAGTACTTC. Residues: CASRSGSSGVQETQYF.